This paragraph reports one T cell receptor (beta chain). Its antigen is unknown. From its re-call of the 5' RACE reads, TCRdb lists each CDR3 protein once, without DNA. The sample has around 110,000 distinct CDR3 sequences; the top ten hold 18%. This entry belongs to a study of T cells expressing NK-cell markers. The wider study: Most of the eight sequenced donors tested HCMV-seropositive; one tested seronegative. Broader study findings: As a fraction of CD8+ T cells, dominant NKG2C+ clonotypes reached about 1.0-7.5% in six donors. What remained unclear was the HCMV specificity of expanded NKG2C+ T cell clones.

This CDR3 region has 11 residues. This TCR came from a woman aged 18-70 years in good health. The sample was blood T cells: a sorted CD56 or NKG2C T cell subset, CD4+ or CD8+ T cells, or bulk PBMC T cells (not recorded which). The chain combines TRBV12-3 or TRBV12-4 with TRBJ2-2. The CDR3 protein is CASTYTGELFF.